A selection of T cell receptor beta chains follows, all from one sample in a study of OX40 agonist ivuxolimab in advanced cancers. The protocol was immunoSEQ multiplex PCR, while the TCRdb copy is restricted to in-frame clones and leaves out a portion. Found here are 60,000 to 90,000 clones, 80% to 90% of them singletons; the top ten hold under 0.8%. The sample consisted of CD4+ or CD8+ T cells sorted from blood, taken in a trial of the OX40 agonist ivuxolimab. Receptor source: an adult with an advanced solid tumor such as melanoma, head and neck, liver or kidney cancer. Each CDR3 is given with its conserved first and last residue. The D gene is left open where the match is weak. Not every row has a clone size; where given, it reads once, few, many or a size class.

once,TRBJ1-5,-,TRBV2,CASTQGSNQPQHF,TGTGCCAGCACCCAGGGTAGCAATCAGCCCCAGCATTTT
-,TRBJ1-2,TRBD1,TRBV18,CASSQGAGLFGYTF,TGTGCCAGCTCACAGGGGGCAGGGTTGTTTGGCTACACCTTC
-,TRBJ2-7,-,TRBV9,CASSRDNSYEQYF,TGTGCCAGCAGCCGGGACAACTCCTACGAGCAGTACTTC
-,TRBJ2-2,TRBD1,TRBV7-2,CASSHRGGDTGELFF,TGTGCCAGCAGCCACAGGGGTGGGGACACCGGGGAGCTGTTTTTT
few,TRBJ1-2,TRBD1,TRBV18,CASSPLDRGRGGYTF,TGTGCCAGCTCACCCCTGGACAGGGGTCGTGGTGGCTACACCTTC
-,TRBJ2-3,TRBD2,TRBV7-6,CASSSGTSGPTDTQYF,TGTGCCAGCAGCTCCGGGACTAGCGGACCCACAGATACGCAGTATTTT
few,TRBJ1-3,-,TRBV5-3,CARYGGSGNTIYF,TGTGCCAGATACGGGGGCTCTGGAAACACCATATATTTT
once,TRBJ2-7,TRBD1,TRBV29-1,CSVGNRGRGYYEQYF,TGCAGCGTGGGAAACAGGGGGCGCGGTTATTACGAGCAGTACTTC
-,TRBJ1-6,-,TRBV7-2,CASSQRGEWSPLHF,TGTGCCAGCAGCCAGAGGGGGGAATGGTCACCCCTCCACTTT
-,TRBJ2-3,-,TRBV6-1,CASTSERTQYF,TGTGCCAGCACTAGCGAGCGTACGCAGTATTTT
-,TRBJ2-1,TRBD2,TRBV7-7,CASSLGLASNEQFF,TGTGCCAGCAGCTTGGGACTAGCCTCCAATGAGCAGTTCTTC
-,TRBJ1-5,TRBD1,TRBV28,CASSTGQRRQPQHF,TGTGCCAGCAGTACGGGACAGCGACGTCAGCCCCAGCATTTT
-,TRBJ1-5,-,TRBV7-2,CASSLEGGQPQHF,TGTGCCAGCAGCTTAGAAGGGGGACAGCCCCAGCATTTT
-,TRBJ2-1,-,TRBV5-1,CASSLVGMGEQFF,TGCGCCAGCAGCTTGGTGGGAATGGGTGAGCAGTTCTTC
-,TRBJ1-5,-,TRBV2,CASSPDIPPTQHF,TGTGCCAGCAGCCCGGACATCCCCCCAACCCAGCATTTT
once,TRBJ1-2,-,TRBV5-5,CASRRQNYGYTF,TGTGCCAGCAGGCGACAGAACTATGGCTACACCTTC
-,TRBJ1-5,TRBD1,TRBV2,CASSGDSFNQPQHF,TGTGCCAGCAGCGGGGACAGTTTCAATCAGCCCCAGCATTTT
once,TRBJ1-2,-,TRBV6-5,CASSYSRGGYGYTF,TGTGCCAGCAGTTACTCGAGAGGAGGCTATGGCTACACCTTC
-,TRBJ2-7,-,TRBV5-1,CARAFQEQYF,TGCGCCAGGGCATTTCAGGAGCAGTACTTC
once,TRBJ2-7,TRBD2,TRBV5-1,CASSLGIAGTYEQYF,TGCGCCAGCAGCTTGGGTATAGCGGGAACCTACGAGCAGTACTTC
-,TRBJ2-2,TRBD1,TRBV19,CASIATGGNTGELFF,TGTGCCAGTATCGCGACAGGGGGAAACACCGGGGAGCTGTTTTTT
-,TRBJ2-1,-,TRBV2,CASNPSSYNEQFF,TGTGCCAGCAATCCCAGCTCCTACAATGAGCAGTTCTTC
-,TRBJ1-5,TRBD1,TRBV29-1,CSVGTGGQPQHF,TGCAGCGTGGGGACAGGCGGGCAGCCCCAGCATTTT
-,TRBJ2-1,TRBD2,TRBV2,CASSVRLAGEQRFF,TGTGCCAGCAGTGTTCGACTAGCGGGTGAGCAACGGTTCTTC
-,TRBJ2-7,-,TRBV4-3,CASSQFWGGRATYEQYF,TGCGCCAGCAGCCAATTTTGGGGGGGCAGGGCAACCTACGAGCAGTACTTC
-,TRBJ1-2,TRBD1,TRBV7-9,CASSPGDRGDYGYTF,TGTGCCAGCAGCCCTGGGGACAGGGGAGACTATGGCTACACCTTC
-,TRBJ2-5,-,TRBV4-2,CASSQDLGGARETQYF,TGTGCCAGCAGCCAAGATCTTGGGGGGGCTAGGGAGACCCAGTACTTC
-,TRBJ2-7,TRBD1,TRBV6-1,CASRAPRQGYYEQYF,TGTGCCAGCAGGGCGCCCCGACAGGGCTACTACGAGCAGTACTTC
-,TRBJ2-5,-,TRBV6-5,CASSVTTRPETQYF,TGTGCCAGCAGTGTTACTACCCGCCCAGAGACCCAGTACTTC
-,TRBJ1-1,TRBD1,TRBV5-6,CASSHSRDRDNTEAFF,TGTGCCAGCAGCCACTCCAGGGACAGGGATAACACTGAAGCTTTCTTT
-,TRBJ2-7,-,TRBV7-8,CASSSRNLGPKQYF,TGTGCCAGCAGCTCTCGCAATCTAGGGCCGAAGCAGTACTTC
few,TRBJ1-4,-,TRBV21-1,CASSSRGQPGNMNEKLFF,TGTGCCAGCAGCTCCAGGGGTCAGCCGGGGAATATGAATGAAAAACTGTTTTTT
-,TRBJ2-3,-,TRBV6-4,CASPRPGSSTDTQYF,TGTGCCAGCCCACGGCCAGGTTCTAGCACAGATACGCAGTATTTT
-,TRBJ1-4,-,TRBV5-1,CASSKGGEKLFF,TGCGCCAGCAGCAAGGGTGGAGAAAAACTGTTTTTT
-,TRBJ2-7,TRBD2,TRBV28,CASTTPGGGTYEQYF,TGTGCCAGCACCACGCCCGGCGGGGGGACCTACGAGCAGTACTTC
few,TRBJ2-5,-,TRBV6-1,CASSEPYETQYF,TGTGCCAGCAGTGAACCTTATGAGACCCAGTACTTC
-,TRBJ2-3,-,TRBV2,CASSESGRRTDTQYF,TGTGCCAGCAGTGAATCCGGCAGGCGCACAGATACGCAGTATTTT
-,TRBJ1-2,-,TRBV7-2,CASSFGTVYGYTF,TGTGCCAGCAGCTTCGGGACCGTGTATGGCTACACCTTC
-,TRBJ2-5,-,TRBV21-1,CASSSRRIQETQYF,TGTGCCAGCAGCTCAAGACGGATCCAAGAGACCCAGTACTTC
few,TRBJ1-1,-,TRBV4-1,CASSQGGGRGRRTEAFF,TGCGCCAGCAGCCAAGGGGGGGGGCGCGGGCGGAGGACTGAAGCTTTCTTT
-,TRBJ1-4,TRBD1,TRBV28,CASSSTGGGEKLFF,TGTGCCAGCAGTTCCACAGGGGGTGGTGAAAAACTGTTTTTT
-,TRBJ2-5,-,TRBV5-5,CASSTMGETQYF,TGTGCCAGCAGCACCATGGGAGAGACCCAGTACTTC
-,TRBJ1-3,-,TRBV11-2,CASSTITDSGNTIYF,TGTGCCAGCAGCACCATAACGGACTCCGGAAACACCATATATTTT
few,TRBJ1-1,TRBD1,TRBV4-1,CASSHVPGQRNTEAFF,TGCGCCAGCAGCCACGTCCCGGGACAGAGAAACACTGAAGCTTTCTTT
-,TRBJ2-3,TRBD2,TRBV9,CASSVEGLAGGADTQYF,TGTGCCAGCAGCGTAGAGGGACTAGCGGGGGGCGCAGATACGCAGTATTTT
-,TRBJ1-6,-,TRBV19,CASRSLEQFKGNSPLHF,TGTGCCAGTAGATCACTCGAGCAGTTCAAGGGTAATTCACCCCTCCACTTT
-,TRBJ1-1,-,TRBV19,CASSPLQGGEAFF,TGTGCCAGTAGTCCTCTACAGGGAGGGGAAGCTTTCTTT
-,TRBJ1-5,-,TRBV11-3,CASSPTSDQPQHF,TGTGCCAGCAGCCCCACGAGCGATCAGCCCCAGCATTTT
-,TRBJ1-2,-,TRBV5-4,CASSLVAESGYTF,TGTGCCAGCAGCTTGGTCGCAGAGAGTGGCTACACCTTC
-,TRBJ2-7,TRBD1,TRBV5-6,CASSPRQGAGEQYF,TGTGCCAGCAGCCCGAGACAGGGGGCGGGGGAGCAGTACTTC
once,TRBJ2-1,-,TRBV6-5,CASRRSSYNEQFF,TGTGCCAGCAGGCGGAGCTCCTACAATGAGCAGTTCTTC
-,TRBJ1-1,-,TRBV6-1,CASSEVGRGNTEAFF,TGTGCCAGCAGTGAAGTGGGACGTGGGAACACTGAAGCTTTCTTT